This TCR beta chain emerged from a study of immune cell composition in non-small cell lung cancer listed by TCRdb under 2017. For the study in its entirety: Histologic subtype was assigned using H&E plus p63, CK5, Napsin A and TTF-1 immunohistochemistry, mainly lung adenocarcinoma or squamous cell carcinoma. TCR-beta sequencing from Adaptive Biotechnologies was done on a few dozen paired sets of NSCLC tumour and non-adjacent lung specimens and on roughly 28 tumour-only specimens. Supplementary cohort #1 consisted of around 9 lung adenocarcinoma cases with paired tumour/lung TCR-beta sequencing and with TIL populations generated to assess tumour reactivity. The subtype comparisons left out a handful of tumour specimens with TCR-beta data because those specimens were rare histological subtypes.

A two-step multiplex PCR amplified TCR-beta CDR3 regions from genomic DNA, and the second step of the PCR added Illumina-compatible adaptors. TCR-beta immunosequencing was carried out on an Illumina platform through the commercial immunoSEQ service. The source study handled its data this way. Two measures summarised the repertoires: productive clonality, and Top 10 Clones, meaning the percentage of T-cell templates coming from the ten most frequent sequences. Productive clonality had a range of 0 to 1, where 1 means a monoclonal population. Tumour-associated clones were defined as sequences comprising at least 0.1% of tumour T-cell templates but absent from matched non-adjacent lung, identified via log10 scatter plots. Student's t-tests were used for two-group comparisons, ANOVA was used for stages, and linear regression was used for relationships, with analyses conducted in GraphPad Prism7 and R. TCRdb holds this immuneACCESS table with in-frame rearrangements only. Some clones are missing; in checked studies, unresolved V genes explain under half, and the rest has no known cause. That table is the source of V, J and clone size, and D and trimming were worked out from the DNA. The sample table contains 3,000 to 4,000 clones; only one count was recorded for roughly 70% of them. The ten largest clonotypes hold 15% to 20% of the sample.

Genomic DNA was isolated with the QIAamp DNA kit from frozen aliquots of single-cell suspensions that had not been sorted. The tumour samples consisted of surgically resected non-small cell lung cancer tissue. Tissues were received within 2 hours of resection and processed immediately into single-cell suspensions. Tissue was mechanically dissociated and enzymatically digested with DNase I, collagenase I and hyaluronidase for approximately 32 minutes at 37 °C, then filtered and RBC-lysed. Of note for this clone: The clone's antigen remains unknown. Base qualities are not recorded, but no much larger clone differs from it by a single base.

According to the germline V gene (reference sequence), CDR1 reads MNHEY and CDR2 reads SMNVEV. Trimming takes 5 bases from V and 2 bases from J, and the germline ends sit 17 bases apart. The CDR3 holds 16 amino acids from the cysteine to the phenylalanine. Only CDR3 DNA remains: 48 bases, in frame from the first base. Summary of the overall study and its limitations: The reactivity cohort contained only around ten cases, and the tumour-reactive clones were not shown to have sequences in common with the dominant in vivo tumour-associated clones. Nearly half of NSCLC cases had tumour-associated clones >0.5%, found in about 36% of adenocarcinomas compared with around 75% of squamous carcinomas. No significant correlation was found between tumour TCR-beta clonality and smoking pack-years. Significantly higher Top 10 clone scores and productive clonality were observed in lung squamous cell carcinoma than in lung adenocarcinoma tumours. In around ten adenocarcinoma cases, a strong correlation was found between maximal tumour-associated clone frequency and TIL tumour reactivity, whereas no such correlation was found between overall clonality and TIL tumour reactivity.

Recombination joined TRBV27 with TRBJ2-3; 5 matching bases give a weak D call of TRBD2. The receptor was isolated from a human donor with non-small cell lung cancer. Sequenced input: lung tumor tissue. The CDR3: CASSRVARPYTDTQYF. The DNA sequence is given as TGTGCCAGCAGTCGGGTAGCGCGACCCTACACAGATACGCAGTATTTT.